These T cell receptor beta chains were read from a single sample in a study of shared clonotypes between healthy human individuals. This table comes from immunoSEQ multiplex PCR, and its TCRdb copy is limited to in-frame clones, with some not included. Of about 1 million clones listed, 60% to 80% were seen once; the top ten hold roughly 1.5%. The source material was memory CD4+ T cells sorted from blood. The receptors stem from a man aged 18 to 35 in good health. Each CDR3 is given with its conserved first and last residue. Fields, in order: CDR3 length, V gene, CDR3 protein.

cdr3_length: 14; v_call: TRBV6-1; cdr3_aa: CASSEMGIGQPQHF
cdr3_length: 16; v_call: TRBV5-1; cdr3_aa: CASSPGQGYTNEKLFF
cdr3_length: 11; v_call: TRBV29-1; cdr3_aa: CSVEREETQYF
cdr3_length: 14; v_call: TRBV30; cdr3_aa: CAWTGRQGNEKLFF
cdr3_length: 11; v_call: TRBV20-1; cdr3_aa: CRGDENTEAFF
cdr3_length: 15; v_call: TRBV9; cdr3_aa: CASSALTGDLSPLHF
cdr3_length: 13; v_call: TRBV11-2; cdr3_aa: CASSSTMNTEAFF
cdr3_length: 16; v_call: TRBV6-6; cdr3_aa: CASSHPPRAGPYEQYF
cdr3_length: 15; v_call: TRBV4-3; cdr3_aa: CASSPDLGSYERYTF
cdr3_length: 13; v_call: TRBV2; cdr3_aa: CASTRRTDYGYTF
cdr3_length: 11; v_call: TRBV6-6; cdr3_aa: CASGSYNEQFF
cdr3_length: 15; v_call: TRBV5-6; cdr3_aa: CASSFGLIGDYGYTF
cdr3_length: 13; v_call: TRBV5-1; cdr3_aa: CASRIQGGTEAFF
cdr3_length: 14; v_call: TRBV6-6; cdr3_aa: CASSYRTGPYEQYF
cdr3_length: 14; v_call: TRBV11-2; cdr3_aa: CASSLVVQDYGYTF
cdr3_length: 12; v_call: TRBV6-5; cdr3_aa: CASTARGNEQFF
cdr3_length: 14; v_call: TRBV5-1; cdr3_aa: CASSFRVGDTEAFF
cdr3_length: 16; v_call: TRBV9; cdr3_aa: CASSVGAGDNTDTQYF
cdr3_length: 15; v_call: TRBV6-6; cdr3_aa: CASTPGIAGANVLTF
cdr3_length: 15; v_call: TRBV6-1; cdr3_aa: CASSPQGGVYEKLFF
cdr3_length: 14; v_call: TRBV6-6; cdr3_aa: CASSYSTGSWEQYF
cdr3_length: 15; v_call: TRBV19; cdr3_aa: CASSIEGVFTDTQYF
cdr3_length: 15; v_call: TRBV5-1; cdr3_aa: CASSTGTGGNQPQHF
cdr3_length: 15; v_call: TRBV11-2; cdr3_aa: CASSSFREPGNTIYF
cdr3_length: 16; v_call: TRBV18; cdr3_aa: CASSPPVLDRYNEQFF
cdr3_length: 14; v_call: TRBV30; cdr3_aa: CAWSVTGGTGELFF
cdr3_length: 16; v_call: TRBV5-1; cdr3_aa: CASSLAGTGGMHEQYF
cdr3_length: 16; v_call: TRBV19; cdr3_aa: CASSIGFGTEEETQYF
cdr3_length: 17; v_call: TRBV5-1; cdr3_aa: CASRRGLAGSNFYEQYF
cdr3_length: 19; v_call: TRBV12-1; cdr3_aa: CASSFGQGLNSTSTDTQYF
cdr3_length: 18; v_call: TRBV11-2; cdr3_aa: CASRTIAGGPRGKETQYF
cdr3_length: 15; v_call: TRBV28; cdr3_aa: CASSFVRNYNSPLHF
cdr3_length: 14; v_call: TRBV6-5; cdr3_aa: CASSYGGGGEKLFF
cdr3_length: 12; v_call: TRBV18; cdr3_aa: CASSPDSEEAFF
cdr3_length: 15; v_call: TRBV7-3; cdr3_aa: CASSPRQGPEYGYTF